These 13 T cell receptor beta chains share one sample of origin, sequenced in a study of regulatory T cells in long-lasting Graves disease. In building TCR beta libraries, iRepertoire HTBI primers were used together with Arm-PCR of CDR3 regions. A single record per CDR3 protein comes from TCRdb applying MiXCR to the multiplex PCR reads. The sample has 400,000 to 500,000 distinct CDR3 sequences; less than 20% are singletons. Time point in this sample: newly diagnosed GD, antithyroid drugs for less than 3 months. Following extraction of RNA from PBMCs, that RNA was used to make the TCR library. These data are also associated with another study on T cells in Graves' hyperthyroidism and ophthalmopathy.

Material: peripheral blood mononuclear cells (PBMCs), obtained at new diagnosis, from a patient treated with antithyroid drugs. Receptor source: a woman between 18 and 29 years old with Graves disease.

The chain couples TRBV9 to TRBJ2-7, with 10 bases that match TRBD2. This CDR3 is built from 14 residues. Germline CDR1 is SGDLS and CDR2 is YYNGEE. After removal of 4 bases from V and 5 bases from J, the junction contained 6 bases not matched to a gene. In nucleotides, the CDR3 is TGTGCCAGCAGCAAAAGCGGGAGGGCCGACGAGCAGTACTTC. It specifies CASSKSGRADEQYF. The variable domain in full, with the rest retrieved from reference TRBV9 and TRBJ2-7, is DSGVTQTPKHLITATGQRVTLRCSPRSGDLSVYWYQQSLDQGLQFLIQYYNGEERAKGNILERFSAQQFPDLHSELNLSSLELGDSALYFCASSKSGRADEQYFGPGTRLTVT.

As for this clonotype: The CDR3 end shows no conserved phenylalanine or tryptophan, and so a read error is likely. CDR3 amino acids: CSVGTGANEKLFC. The CDR3 bases are TGCAGCGTTGGAACAGGAGCGAATGAAAAACTGTTTTGT. This sequence joins TRBV29-1 and TRBJ1-4, with D perhaps matching TRBD1 (5 bases). CDR3 length: 13 residues. The germline V gene encodes CDR1 SQVTM and CDR2 ANQGSEA. V gave up 4 bases and J gave up 5 bases, with 11 bases separating them.

The table lists this clonotype with many counts. This chain links TRBV20-1 with TRBJ2-4; no firm D call. This CDR3 spans 14 amino acids. Deletions cut 3 bases from V and 0 bases from J, with 9 bases between. CDR1 and CDR2 from the germline V gene are DFQATT and SNEGSKA (reference sequence). The CDR3 coding sequence is TGCAGTGCTAGGGCCGATTTAGCCAAAAACATTCAGTACTTC. Translated: CSARADLAKNIQYF.

This clonotype came up a few times. The V and J genes are TRBV28 and TRBJ2-7; D possibly corresponds to TRBD1 (6 bases). The CDR3 contains 12 residues. Looked up from germline, CDR1 is MDHEN and CDR2 is SYDVKM. V was cut by 8 bases and J by 5 bases, with 13 bases left in between. The CDR3 is CASDRRQDEQYF. In DNA, the CDR3 is TGTGCCAGCGACAGGAGGCAGGACGAGCAGTACTTC.

This clonotype has more than one count but fewer than ten. The CDR3 reads CASSNYGTLGELFF. CDR3 in DNA: TGTGCCAGCAGTAACTACGGGACACTCGGGGAGCTGTTTTTT. The chain employs TRBV12-3 or TRBV12-4 and TRBJ2-2; a weak D match, TRBD1 (6 bases). CDR3 length equals 14 residues. Between the trimmed V and J ends, which lost 5 bases and 7 bases, there was a span of 14 bases.

This clonotype was seen more than once but under ten times. V is TRBV9 and J is TRBJ2-1; 8 bases agree with TRBD2. Germline V gene lookup returns CDR1 SGDLS and CDR2 YYNGEE. With V trimmed by 0 bases and J by 8 bases, 7 bases remained unmatched. The CDR3 consists of 15 residues. CDR3 loop: CASSVGSGSLDEQFF. The DNA of the CDR3 is TGTGCCAGCAGCGTAGGAAGCGGGAGCCTTGATGAGCAGTTCTTC.

This clonotype was counted at least ten times. Its ends do not fully match the called genes, so a read error is possible. The V and J genes are TRBV2 and TRBJ1-2; no firm D call. The CDR3 has 14 residues. CDR1 is SNHLY, CDR2 FYNNEI, per germline. CDR3 region: CASSESFGNNGYTF. The CDR3 DNA reads as TGTGCCAGCAGTGAAAGCTTTGGTAACAATGGCTACACCTTC.

The chain employs TRBV5-1 and TRBJ2-5; 7 nucleotides agree with TRBD2. J gave up 0 bases and V 0 bases, and 5 bases lay outside the gene matches. This CDR3 contains 16 residues. The germline V gene encodes CDR1 SGHRS and CDR2 YFSETQ. CDR3 nucleotide sequence: TGCGCCAGCAGCTTGGCGGCGGGAGCCTACCAAGAGACCCAGTACTTC. Translating gives CASSLAAGAYQETQYF.

This clonotype was observed a few times. The chain joins TRBV6-1 to TRBJ2-7; D is unclear. From germline, CDR1 is MNHNS and CDR2 SASEGT. Between the trimmed V and J ends, which lost 6 bases and 0 bases, there was a span of 12 bases. The CDR3 extends over 14 amino acids. The CDR3 spells CASSVTQSSYEQYF. CDR3 nucleotides: TGTGCCAGCAGCGTAACACAGAGCTCCTACGAGCAGTACTTC.

This clonotype was detected only a few times. The chain joins TRBV7-2 to TRBJ2-7, with D tentatively TRBD2 (7 bases). CDR1 and CDR2 (germline): SGHTA, FQGNSA. This CDR3 has 15 amino acids. V was trimmed by 5 bases and J by 3 bases, leaving 17 bases between them. The CDR3 loop is CASSLRGGGNYEQYF. CDR3 bases: TGTGCCAGCAGCCTAAGGGGGGGAGGCAACTACGAGCAGTACTTC.

As regards this clonotype: Since a much larger clone is just one base distant, this may be a read error. The chain carries TRBV2 and TRBJ2-7, with D tentatively TRBD2 (6 bases). Trimming shortened V by 7 bases and J by 2 bases, and 15 bases separated the two germline ends. The CDR3 spans 14 residues. Germline CDR1 SNHLY, CDR2 FYNNEI. CDR3 in DNA: TGTGCCAGCACCCCGGAGGGGAGTCCCTACGAGCAGTACTTC. Protein: CASTPEGSPYEQYF. Full variable domain (missing parts from reference TRBV2 and TRBJ2-7): EPEVTQTPSHQVTQMGQEVILRCVPISNHLYFYWYRQILGQKVEFLVSFYNNEISEKSEIFDDQFSVERPDGSNFTLKIRSTKLEDSAMYFCASTPEGSPYEQYFGPGTRLTVT.

The CDR3 nucleotides read TGTGCCAGCAGCCCCAGGGGTTACAATGAGCAGTTCTTC. Translating it yields CASSPRGYNEQFF. The rearrangement uses TRBV14 and TRBJ2-1; weak D call: TRBD1 (6 bases). Germline CDR1 reads SGHDN; CDR2 reads FVKESK. This CDR3 is 13 amino acids long. Trimming left V 4 bases short and J 4 bases short, with 8 bases between.

This clonotype was detected a few times. V and J are TRBV6-2 or TRBV6-3 and TRBJ2-1; 8 nucleotides align to TRBD1. V gave up 4 bases and J gave up 5 bases; unmatched junction bases: 10. The CDR3 sequence is 16 residues long. Germline CDR1 reads MNHEY; CDR2 reads SVGEGT. Here the CDR3 DNA reads TGTGCCAGCAGTTCAATGACAGGGGCGGGCCACAATGAGCAGTTCTTC. Protein: CASSSMTGAGHNEQFF.